Listed here are 18 T cell receptor beta chains from one sample, sequenced in a study of metastatic and nonmetastatic thyroid tumors. Each patient came to thyroid surgery without any prior treatment (of any kind). TCRdb re-called the PCR reads with MiXCR. The sample has roughly 61,000 clones, 4% to 4.5% seen once; the top ten hold approximately 20%. The specimen sequenced was blood. The receptors were sampled from a female donor with papillary thyroid cancer or a benign thyroid nodule (not recorded which). Some clones in this sample may be carry-over from other donors' samples.

The sample holds many counts of this clone. This chain uses TRBV14 with TRBJ2-4; D is ambiguous. From germline, CDR1 is SGHDN and CDR2 FVKESK. The CDR3 contains 14 residues. Trimming removed 0 bases from V and 1 base from J, with 4 bases in between. Here the CDR3 reads CASSQDGAKNIQYF. The CDR3 DNA sequence: TGTGCCAGCAGCCAAGACGGGGCCAAAAACATTCAGTACTTC.

This clone was seen a handful of times. The chain couples TRBV28 to TRBJ1-2, with D uncertain. The V gene lost 3 bases and the J gene lost 5 bases, with 16 bases spanning the gap. CDR3 length equals 15 residues. From germline, CDR1 is MDHEN and CDR2 SYDVKM. CDR3 sequence reads: CASSFIDDLWYGYTF. CDR3 DNA: TGTGCCAGCAGTTTCATAGATGATTTATGGTATGGCTACACCTTC.

This clone was detected ten times or more. The V and J genes are TRBV12-5 and TRBJ2-1; perhaps TRBD1 as D (7 bases). V was shortened by 5 bases and J by 9 bases, with 20 bases between the two germline ends. Germline CDR1 reads LGHNT; CDR2 reads FRNRAP. This CDR3 spans 15 amino acids. The chain's CDR3 is CASGDVQGGRIEQFF. The DNA of the CDR3 is TGTGCTAGTGGTGATGTCCAGGGGGGCCGAATTGAGCAGTTCTTC.

This clone came up many times. V gene TRBV14 combines with J gene TRBJ2-7; the D is unclear. V gave up 0 bases and J gave up 3 bases, with 9 bases separating them. The CDR3 spans 14 residues. The germline V gene encodes CDR1 SGHDN and CDR2 FVKESK. The CDR3 region has the DNA TGTGCCAGCAGCCAAGAGGGCAGGCACTACGAGCAGTACTTC. This encodes CASSQEGRHYEQYF. The whole variable domain, filled in from reference TRBV14 and TRBJ2-7, reads EAGVTQFPSHSVIEKGQTVTLRCDPISGHDNLYWYRRVMGKEIKFLLHFVKESKQDESGMPNNRFLAERTGGTYSTLKVQPAELEDSGVYFCASSQEGRHYEQYFGPGTRLTVT.

Many counts were recorded for this clone. This chain links TRBV20-1 with TRBJ2-2; 9 bases are shared with TRBD1. The germline gives CDR1 DFQATT, CDR2 SNEGSKA (reference sequence). The CDR3 has 14 residues. After removal of 6 bases from V and 4 bases from J, the junction contained 6 bases not matched to a gene. The CDR3: CSAMTGGGTGELFF. CDR3 nucleotides: TGCAGTGCCATGACAGGGGGAGGCACCGGGGAGCTGTTTTTT.

The rearrangement joins TRBV6-1 to TRBJ2-3; 15 bases match TRBD2. The CDR3 sequence is 15 residues long. CDR1 and CDR2 (germline): MNHNS, SASEGT. V lost 11 bases and J lost 5; bases outside the gene matches: 8. The CDR3 DNA reads TGTGCCCACGGACTAGCGGGAGGGGGAGTAGATACGCAGTATTTT. Its protein product is CAHGLAGGGVDTQYF.

This clone was seen repeatedly, ten times or more. The chain couples TRBV12-3 or TRBV12-4 to TRBJ1-5; unclear D gene. The CDR3 has 12 amino acids. V gave up 1 base and J gave up 11 bases, with 9 bases separating them. The CDR3 reads CASSLVGGSQHF. Written as DNA, the CDR3 is TGTGCCAGCAGTTTAGTGGGCGGGTCCCAGCATTTT.

Ten or more counts support this clone. The chain combines TRBV20-1 with TRBJ2-1, with D possibly being TRBD2 (6 bases). The CDR3 totals 15 residues. Germline CDR1 is DFQATT and CDR2 is SNEGSKA (reference sequence). Trimming removed 2 bases at V and 2 bases at J, with 13 bases between. CDR3 amino acids: CSARSWREAYNEQFF. DNA for the CDR3: TGCAGTGCTAGATCGTGGCGGGAAGCCTACAATGAGCAGTTCTTC.

At least ten counts were recorded for this clone. This chain uses TRBV2 with TRBJ2-5; TRBD2 aligns across 7 bases. The length of the CDR3 is 12 residues. J lost 5 bases, V lost 4 bases, and 1 base had no gene match. Germline CDR1 SNHLY, CDR2 FYNNEI. The CDR3: CASSVGGETQYF. The CDR3, as DNA: TGTGCCAGCAGTGTGGGGGGGGAGACCCAGTACTTC.

The chain couples TRBV20-1 to TRBJ2-7, with 8 bases aligning to TRBD2. Germline V gene lookup returns CDR1 DFQATT and CDR2 SNEGSKA (reference sequence). The CDR3 consists of 17 residues. Trimming removed 0 bases from V and 2 bases from J; junction bases left unmatched: 12. The CDR3 DNA follows: TGCAGTGCTAGAGACGAGACTAGCGAATCCCCGACCTACGAGCAGTACTTC. This gives the protein CSARDETSESPTYEQYF.

Regarding this clone: No conserved phenylalanine or tryptophan is present at the end of the CDR3, so a read error is the likely explanation. The chain uses TRBV12-3 or TRBV12-4 and TRBJ2-1; 8 bases align to TRBD2. The CDR3 consists of 17 residues. The CDR3 region has the DNA TGTGCCGGCAGTTTAGATGTACTAACGGGAGGGCCGGGTGAGCAGTTCATC. It is translated as CAGSLDVLTGGPGEQFI.

The gene calls are TRBV2 and TRBJ1-5, with 9 bases identical to TRBD1. The junction had 5 bases not matched to a gene; V was cut back by 5 bases and J by 3 bases. The CDR3 has 15 residues. CDR1 and CDR2 from the germline V gene are SNHLY and FYNNEI. The CDR3 is CASSLGDRVNQPQHF. The CDR3 region has the DNA TGTGCCAGCAGTTTAGGGGACAGGGTCAATCAGCCCCAGCATTTT.

This clone was found many times. V usage is TRBV19 and J usage is TRBJ1-6; the D gene is possibly TRBD1 (5 bases). Germline CDR1 reads LNHDA; CDR2 reads SQIVND (reference sequence). Trimming shortened V by 7 bases and J by 7 bases, and 20 bases separated the two germline ends. This CDR3 spans 16 amino acids. CDR3 nucleotides: TGTGCCAGTACCGACGGTGGGGGATCAGTGAATTCACCCCTCCACTTT. As protein: CASTDGGGSVNSPLHF.

This clone was detected ten times or more. The rearrangement joins TRBV3-1 to TRBJ1-1, with D perhaps TRBD1 (6 bases). The germline V gene encodes CDR1 LGHDT and CDR2 YNNKEL (reference sequence). CDR3 length: 13 amino acids. The V end lost 3 bases, the J end lost 4 bases, and 9 bases lay between the germline ends. DNA for the CDR3: TGTGCCAGCAGCCAGCAGGGGACCACTGAAGCTTTCTTT. It is translated as CASSQQGTTEAFF. The full variable domain, in which reference TRBV3-1 and TRBJ1-1 provide the parts outside the CDR3, is DTAVSQTPKYLVTQMGNDKSIKCEQNLGHDTMYWYKQDSKKFLKIMFSYNNKELIINETVPNRFSPKSPDKAHLNLHINSLELGDSAVYFCASSQQGTTEAFFGQGTRLTVV.

The table lists this clone with many counts. V is TRBV6-1 and J is TRBJ1-4; a possible D gene is TRBD1 (5 bases). CDR3 length: 15 amino acids. The germline gives CDR1 MNHNS, CDR2 SASEGT. The V end was cut by 5 bases, the J end by 7 bases, with 17 bases between. Here the CDR3 reads CASSTGGGALEKLFF. CDR3 DNA: TGTGCCAGCAGTACCGGGGGTGGGGCACTTGAAAAACTGTTTTTT.

J is TRBJ2-2 and V is TRBV19; TRBD1 might be the D (5 bases). V lost 0 bases to trimming and J lost 1 base, with 15 bases between them. The CDR3 loop spans 18 amino acids. The V gene's germline CDR1 is LNHDA and CDR2 SQIVND (reference sequence). CDR3 in amino acids: CASSIDPYRTQNTGELFF. DNA of the CDR3: TGTGCCAGTAGTATAGATCCTTACAGGACACAGAACACCGGGGAGCTGTTTTTT. The entire variable domain, with the rest obtained from reference TRBV19 and TRBJ2-2, is as follows: DGGITQSPKYLFRKEGQNVTLSCEQNLNHDAMYWYRQDPGQGLRLIYYSQIVNDFQKGDIAEGYSVSREKKESFPLTVTSAQKNPTAFYLCASSIDPYRTQNTGELFFGEGSRLTVL.

Only a few counts were recorded for this clone. V usage is TRBV6-2 or TRBV6-3 and J usage is TRBJ2-1; 13 bases are shared with TRBD2. CDR3 size: 15 residues. The V gene's germline CDR1 is MNHEY and CDR2 SVGEGT. The V segment lost 8 bases and the J segment 4 bases; nucleotides outside the gene matches: 5. For the CDR3, the DNA is TGTGCCAGCTGGGGACTAGCGGGAACATACAATGAGCAGTTCTTC. This sequence encodes CASWGLAGTYNEQFF.

Concerning this clone: This sequence may be a read error, since a much larger clone differs from it by one base. This chain uses TRBV10-3 with TRBJ2-5, with a weak D call TRBD2 (5 bases). Germline V gene lookup returns CDR1 ENHRY and CDR2 SYGVKD. The CDR3 is made up of 15 amino acids. Trimming cost V 0 bases and J 5 bases, with 13 bases left between them. The CDR3 here is CAISESRAWRETQYF. The CDR3 DNA sequence: TGTGCCATCAGTGAGTCAAGGGCATGGAGGGAGACCCAGTACTTC.